This T cell receptor beta chain originates from a study of CD8 T cells in ankylosing spondylitis. Points from the study as a whole: Clones tied to disease were said to be significantly enriched in matched ankylosing spondylitis synovial fluid.

This CDR3 comprises 14 residues. Looked up from germline, CDR1 is MRHNA and CDR2 is SNTAGT. The V end was cut by 8 bases, the J end by 5 bases, with 15 bases between. In its sample, this clonotype was seen many times. Its antigen is not known. MiXCR, run by TCRdb on the 5' RACE reads, gives a single entry per CDR3 protein. The table lists under 250,000 distinct CDR3 sequences, about 11% of them singletons. This TCR derives from a male donor with ankylosing spondylitis or in good health (not recorded which). This rearrangement joins TRBV6-4 to TRBJ2-2, with D perhaps assigned TRBD1 or TRBD2 (5 bases each). The sample was blood, either unsorted or a sorted T cell fraction (not recorded which). The CDR3, as DNA: TGTGCCAGCTCGTCCGGGGCATGGACCGGGGAGCTGTTTTTT. This codes for CASSSGAWTGELFF.